What follows are 2 T cell receptor beta chains derived from one specimen sequenced in a study of T cell repertoires in cytomegalovirus infection (dated by TCRdb to between 2018 and 2021). This sample was sequenced with an Illumina HiSeq 1500. In TCRdb, the public reads were trimmed at Q25 with fastp and aligned with MiXCR, with productive beta chains retained. Every distinct CDR3 protein forms one entry, paired with its most common genes and DNA. This sample lists more than 150,000 distinct CDR3 sequences; roughly a fifth were detected once. The ten largest clones add up to about 3% of the sample. Sequenced sample: PBMCs. These receptors were collected from a human donor in good health (CMV status not recorded). Some clones in this sample may be carry-over from other donors' samples.

The chain couples TRBV5-6 to TRBJ1-1; no definite D call. Per the germline V gene, CDR1 is SGHDT and CDR2 is YYEEEE. Trimming left V 5 bases short and J 2 bases short, with 4 bases between. The length of the CDR3 is 11 residues. CDR3 protein: CASSFNTEAFF. The DNA of the CDR3 is TGTGCCAGCAGTTTCAACACTGAAGCTTTCTTT.

In this sample, this clonotype turned up a few times. V usage is TRBV15 and J usage is TRBJ2-3; D gene ambiguous. This CDR3 region has 15 residues. V lost 1 base and J 0 bases, leaving 8 bases between the germline ends. Germline-derived CDR1 and CDR2 are LNHNV and YYDKDF (reference sequence). The CDR3 loop reads CATSRAGDSTDTQYF. Here the CDR3 DNA reads TGTGCCACCAGCAGAGCGGGCGACAGCACAGATACGCAGTATTTT.